One and the same sample provided the 26 T cell receptor beta chains below, sequenced in a study of glioma-infiltrating T cells. Amplification of TCR alpha and beta CDR3 regions from RNA used iRepertoire nested multiplex PCR. TCRdb re-called the multiplex PCR reads with MiXCR, one entry per CDR3 protein. The table records around 180,000 distinct CDR3 sequences, about 47% of them present only once. Sequencing was carried out using glioma tissue, nonneoplastic brain tissue, or PBMCs (not recorded which). The source of these receptors is a human donor with low-grade glioma or glioblastoma, undergoing nonglioma brain surgery, or in good health (not recorded which).

With respect to this clonotype: A much larger clonotype is one base distant, so this may be a read error. This rearrangement joins TRBV6-1 to TRBJ2-3; D possibly corresponds to TRBD1 (5 bases). Trimming took off 11 bases at V and 0 bases at J, with 15 bases between the two ends. Germline CDR1 and CDR2: MNHNS and SASEGT. CDR3 length equals 14 residues. DNA for the CDR3: TGTGCCGCGCACCAGGGTCCTAGCACAGATACGCAGTATTTT. This gives the protein CAAHQGPSTDTQYF.

In its sample, this clonotype was seen once. A read error is possible here, since a much larger clone lies one base away. The chain combines TRBV28 with TRBJ1-4; D is undetermined. The CDR3 loop spans 17 amino acids. Germline CDR1 is MDHEN and CDR2 is SYDVKM. The CDR3 DNA sequence: TGTGCCAGCAGCTCCCCACGGCCTTTTGCAACTAATGGAAAACTGTTTTTT. Protein sequence: CASSSPRPFATNGKLFF. The full variable domain, completed using reference TRBV28 and TRBJ1-4, is DVKVTQSSRYLVKRTGEKVFLECVQDMDHENMFWYRQDPGLGLRLIYFSYDVKMKEKGDIPEGYSVSREKKERFSLILESASTNQTSMYLCASSSPRPFATNGKLFFGSGTQLSVL.

V is TRBV5-1 and J is TRBJ2-1; D is ambiguous. The V and J ends lost 2 bases and 6 bases respectively, with 9 bases between them. The CDR3 is 13 residues long. The germline gives CDR1 SGHRS, CDR2 YFSETQ. CDR3 protein: CASSFDSLNEQFF. The CDR3 DNA is TGCGCCAGCAGCTTCGACTCGCTCAATGAGCAGTTCTTC.

The chain employs TRBV20-1 and TRBJ1-1; D uncertain. The germline V and J ends were trimmed by 6 bases and 1 base, with 18 bases remaining between them. CDR1 DFQATT and CDR2 SNEGSKA come from the germline V gene (reference sequence). The CDR3 loop spans 15 amino acids. CDR3 sequence: CSATQSAASNTEAFF. DNA of the CDR3: TGCAGTGCCACGCAGTCGGCAGCCTCGAACACTGAAGCTTTCTTT.

The rearrangement joins TRBV9 to TRBJ1-3; D uncertain. V dropped 4 bases and J dropped 2 bases, with 7 bases sitting between them. Germline values: CDR1 SGDLS, CDR2 YYNGEE. The CDR3 loop spans 13 amino acids. As DNA, the CDR3 is TGTGCCAGCAGCCCTTCTCCTGGAAACACCATATATTTT. Its protein product is CASSPSPGNTIYF.

The J gene is TRBJ2-5, the V gene TRBV20-1; 7 bases line up with TRBD2. The CDR3 runs 15 residues. Germline CDR1 reads DFQATT; CDR2 reads SNEGSKA (reference sequence). The V gene end was trimmed by 4 bases and the J gene end by 2 bases; junction bases not matched to a gene: 10. This chain's CDR3 is CSATAGTGRQETQYF. CDR3 in DNA: TGCAGTGCTACAGCAGGGACCGGGAGGCAAGAGACCCAGTACTTC.

The chain employs TRBV27 and TRBJ2-3, with 8 bases fitting TRBD1. V dropped 5 bases and J dropped 5; count of bases not matched to a gene: 6. The CDR3 loop spans 14 amino acids. Germline V gives CDR1 MNHEY, CDR2 SMNVEV (reference sequence). CDR3: CASSPGTGEDTQYF. The CDR3 DNA is TGTGCCAGCAGTCCCGGGACAGGTGAAGATACGCAGTATTTT.

This clonotype has at least ten counts. This chain links TRBV24-1 with TRBJ2-1; D gene unclear. The germline V and J ends were trimmed by 3 bases and 3 bases, with 5 bases remaining between them. CDR3 length equals 13 residues. The V gene's germline CDR1 is KGHDR and CDR2 SFDVKD. CDR3: CATSDSVYNEQFF. CDR3 DNA sequence: TGTGCCACCAGTGATAGCGTCTACAATGAGCAGTTCTTC.

The chain joins TRBV12-3 or TRBV12-4 to TRBJ2-1; 10 bases agree with TRBD1. V gave up 5 bases and J gave up 3 bases; unmatched junction bases: 4. CDR3 size: 15 residues. The CDR3 nucleotides read TGTGCCAGCAGTCAGACAGGGGGCGGCTACAATGAGCAGTTCTTC. This encodes CASSQTGGGYNEQFF.

This clonotype was observed many times. The chain employs TRBV6-1 and TRBJ2-1; TRBD2 agrees at 11 bases. Germline V gene sequence: CDR1 MNHNS, CDR2 SASEGT. The CDR3 extends over 14 amino acids. Unmatched junction bases numbered 6, after V lost 5 bases and J lost 9 bases. This CDR3 reads CASSFSGRGGEQFF. In DNA form, the CDR3 reads TGTGCCAGCAGTTTTAGCGGGAGGGGGGGTGAGCAGTTCTTC.

The rearrangement joins TRBV4-1 to TRBJ2-1; 10 bases are shared with TRBD2. V lost 1 base, J lost 5 bases, and 8 bases stayed unmatched. Germline V gives CDR1 MGHRA, CDR2 YSYEKL. This CDR3 is built from 17 residues. DNA for the CDR3: TGCGCCAGCAGCCAAGTGGGGGCTAGCGGGAGAGACAATGAGCAGTTCTTC. This sequence encodes CASSQVGASGRDNEQFF.

This clonotype was observed at least ten times. The chain combines TRBV7-2 with TRBJ1-1, with no clear D. Trimming removed 5 bases from V and 1 base from J, with 11 bases in between. Germline lookup yields CDR1 SGHTA and CDR2 FQGNSA. This CDR3 is 14 amino acids long. The CDR3 loop is CASSRTLWNTEAFF. The DNA of the CDR3 is TGTGCCAGCAGCAGGACGCTTTGGAACACTGAAGCTTTCTTT.

In regard to this clonotype: One base away lies a much larger clone, so this may be a sequencing read error. The chain joins TRBV18 to TRBJ2-3, with D unresolved. CDR3 size: 15 residues. Germline V lookup: CDR1 KGHSH, CDR2 LQKENI. Trimming pared 2 bases from V and 3 bases from J, leaving 12 bases between. This chain's CDR3 is CASSPASLRTDTQYF. The CDR3 DNA sequence: TGTGCCAGCTCACCAGCATCACTCAGGACAGATACGCAGTATTTT.

This clonotype has at least ten counts. An end of the junction does not agree with germline; a read error may underlie this. V is TRBV2 and J is TRBJ2-1; D is unclear. This CDR3 has 13 residues. Germline V CDR1 and CDR2: SNHLY, FYNNEI. DNA for the CDR3: TGTGCCAGCGGTGAGTCAGGTCACAATGAGCAGTTCTTC. Translation gives CASGESGHNEQFF.

With respect to this clonotype: A much larger clone is a single base away; this may be a read error. The chain employs TRBV24-1 and TRBJ2-1, with a tentative D call TRBD2 (6 bases). CDR1 and CDR2 (germline): KGHDR, SFDVKD. V lost 7 bases and J 2 bases, leaving 11 bases between the germline ends. The length of the CDR3 is 14 residues. The CDR3 DNA sequence: TGTGCCACCAGGGGGACTCGAACCTACAATGAGCAGTTCTTC. Amino acids: CATRGTRTYNEQFF.

This clonotype was counted a few times. One end of the junction fails to match germline, which may point to a read error. The chain joins TRBV27 to TRBJ2-7; 8 positions match TRBD2. CDR1 MNHEY and CDR2 SMNVEV come from the germline V gene (reference sequence). This CDR3 spans 14 amino acids. The CDR3 loop is CASSFIAGSYQQYF. As DNA, the CDR3 is TGTGCCAGCAGTTTCATAGCGGGAAGCTACCAGCAGTACTTC.

In this sample, this clonotype turned up many times. This chain connects TRBV28 to TRBJ2-7; a weak D match, TRBD1 (6 bases). The CDR3 is 12 residues long. The germline gives CDR1 MDHEN, CDR2 SYDVKM. Trimming cost V 5 bases and J 5 bases, with 10 bases left between them. CDR3 residues: CASSLTGNEQYF. CDR3 DNA sequence: TGTGCCAGCAGTCTTACAGGGAACGAGCAGTACTTC.

As regards this clonotype: A single base separates this from a much larger clone, so it may be a read error. The chain is built from TRBV4-2 and TRBJ1-1, with D uncertain. V lost 6 bases and J lost 5, with 19 bases in between. Germline values: CDR1 LGHNA, CDR2 YNFKEQ. The CDR3 has 15 amino acids. Written as DNA, the CDR3 is TGTGCCAGCAGGCATGGGGATACAGTGGGTACTGAAGCTTTCTTT. As protein: CASRHGDTVGTEAFF.

By share, this clonotype ranks as medium-sized (0.01 to 0.1%). The chain is built from TRBV27 and TRBJ1-1; D call uncertain. V was shortened by 3 bases and J by 3 bases, with 11 bases between the two germline ends. Germline V gene lookup returns CDR1 MNHEY and CDR2 SMNVEV (reference sequence). The CDR3 loop spans 14 amino acids. Written as DNA, the CDR3 is TGTGCCAGCAGTTTGAACAATAGGTACACTGAAGCTTTCTTT. Its protein is CASSLNNRYTEAFF.

This clonotype was recorded many times. The chain combines TRBV12-3 or TRBV12-4 with TRBJ2-3; D is perhaps TRBD2 (6 bases). The CDR3 spans 15 residues. Trimming took 11 bases from V and 4 from J, leaving 22 bases between them. The CDR3 reads CAGPKECRDSDTQYF. DNA for the CDR3: TGTGCCGGTCCTAAGGAGTGTCGGGACTCAGATACGCAGTATTTT.

In regard to this clonotype: A much larger clone sits a single nucleotide away, making a read error possible. DNA for the CDR3: TGCGCCAGCAGCTTGGAAATAGCCGCAGATACGCAGTGTTTT. Protein sequence: CASSLEIAADTQCF. This chain uses TRBV5-1 with TRBJ2-3; D gene unclear. The CDR3 contains 14 residues. CDR1 is SGHRS, CDR2 YFSETQ, per germline.

Of note for this clonotype: With a much larger clone just one base away, this may be a read error. V gene TRBV20-1 combines with J gene TRBJ2-7, with unresolved D. The CDR3 contains 14 residues. Germline lookup yields CDR1 DFQATT and CDR2 SNEGSKA (reference sequence). The V end was cut by 0 bases, the J end by 3 bases, with 12 bases between. The CDR3 sequence is CSARDKVQIYEQYF. The DNA of the CDR3 is TGCAGTGCTAGAGATAAGGTACAGATCTACGAGCAGTACTTC.

The sample holds many counts of this clonotype. Germline is not matched at one junction end, which may reflect a read error. CDR3 protein: CASSLHGQSAPLNTEAFF. The CDR3 bases are TGTGCCAGCAGTTTACACGGACAGAGCGCCCCTCTGAACACCGAAGCTTTCTTT. The V and J genes are TRBV28 and TRBJ1-1, with D tentatively TRBD1 (6 bases). Per germline, CDR1 MDHEN and CDR2 SYDVKM. The CDR3 has 18 residues.

About this clonotype: Possible read error: a much larger clone is one base away. The chain is built from TRBV20-1 and TRBJ2-3; weak D call: TRBD1 (6 bases). The CDR3 length is 13 residues. Germline values: CDR1 DFQATT, CDR2 SNEGSKA (reference sequence). V was cut by 3 bases and J by 4 bases, with 11 bases left in between. CDR3 protein: CSARKGVADTQYF. The DNA for the CDR3 is TGCAGTGCTAGGAAGGGGGTCGCAGATACGCAGTATTTT.

This clonotype was counted ten times or more. The V gene is TRBV7-9, the J gene TRBJ2-1; the match to TRBD2 covers 9 bases. CDR3 size: 14 residues. In germline, CDR1 is SEHNR, CDR2 FQNEAQ (reference sequence). V shed 6 bases, J shed 8 bases, and the junction held 8 bases outside the gene matches. The CDR3 spells CASRGSGRSYEQFF. The CDR3 region has the DNA TGTGCCAGCAGGGGTAGCGGGAGAAGCTATGAGCAGTTCTTC.

This clonotype was picked up many times. The genes are TRBV19 and TRBJ1-1; TRBD1 is a possible D gene (6 bases). CDR1 and CDR2 (germline): LNHDA, SQIVND (reference sequence). V shed 7 bases and J shed 3 bases, with 12 bases lying between them. This CDR3 contains 13 residues. CDR3 coding DNA: TGTGCCAGTAAAGAGGGGGAGGACACTGAAGCTTTCTTT. Amino acids: CASKEGEDTEAFF.